The 20 T cell receptor beta chains presented below share a single source sample, sequenced in a study of T cell repertoires in cytomegalovirus infection. One entry per CDR3 protein, called by TCRdb with MiXCR from the reads. The sample has about 260,000 distinct CDR3 sequences; approximately 15% are singletons. The sequenced material came from PBMCs. These receptors were collected from a human donor in good health (CMV status not recorded). Some clones in this sample may be carry-over from other donors' samples.

This clonotype was seen many times. The chain carries TRBV20-1 and TRBJ1-5; D remains ambiguous. V was shortened by 0 bases and J by 3 bases, with 18 bases between the two germline ends. This CDR3 is 17 amino acids long. Germline CDR1 and CDR2: DFQATT and SNEGSKA (reference sequence). The CDR3 is CSARDAGLAGTNQPQHF. The CDR3 bases are TGCAGTGCTAGAGATGCGGGGTTAGCAGGAACCAATCAGCCCCAGCATTTT.

This clonotype was observed a few times. The J gene is TRBJ2-7, the V gene TRBV14; 8 bases line up with TRBD1. This CDR3 is 15 amino acids long. J gave up 6 bases and V 5 bases, and 12 bases lay outside the gene matches. Germline V gene lookup returns CDR1 SGHDN and CDR2 FVKESK. CDR3 amino acids: CASSGRDRTYREQYF. In DNA, the CDR3 is TGTGCCAGCAGCGGAAGGGACAGGACCTACCGCGAGCAGTACTTC.

In its sample, this clonotype was seen many times. This chain links TRBV7-2 with TRBJ1-1, with unresolved D. There are 16 residues in the CDR3. Trimming stripped 0 bases from V and 1 base from J, with 12 bases between. CDR1 SGHTA and CDR2 FQGNSA come from the germline V gene. The CDR3 sequence is CASSLARLQSNTEAFF. The CDR3, as DNA: TGTGCCAGCAGCTTAGCGCGGTTACAGTCGAACACTGAAGCTTTCTTT.

This clonotype was counted a few times. V gene TRBV29-1 combines with J gene TRBJ2-3; 8 bases are shared with TRBD2. Losses at the gene ends were 0 bases for V and 0 bases for J; bases not matched to a gene: 2. The germline V gene has CDR1 SQVTM and CDR2 ANQGSEA. There are 15 residues in the CDR3. CDR3 residues: CSVEDQRESTDTQYF. The CDR3 nucleotides are TGCAGCGTTGAAGATCAGCGGGAGAGCACAGATACGCAGTATTTT.

The chain links TRBV7-3 to TRBJ1-1, with 7 bases that match TRBD1. The CDR3 spans 13 residues. Germline CDR1 and CDR2: SGHTA and FQGTGA. Trimming cost V 8 bases and J 2 bases; bases outside gene matches: 5. CDR3 sequence (DNA): TGTGCCAGCGCCGAGGGGGCCAACACTGAAGCTTTCTTT. Its translation is CASAEGANTEAFF.

This clonotype was found many times. This chain uses TRBV10-3 with TRBJ2-4; 13 bases fit TRBD2. The CDR3 has 17 amino acids. Germline assignment: CDR1 ENHRY and CDR2 SYGVKD. Germline trimming cut 3 bases from V and 7 bases from J; bases unmatched to any gene: 9. This chain's CDR3 is CAISETRTSGGDNIQYF. As DNA, the CDR3 is TGTGCCATCAGTGAAACCCGTACTAGCGGGGGGGACAACATTCAGTACTTC.

This clonotype occurred many times. The V gene is TRBV28, the J gene TRBJ2-1; D uncertain. Looked up from germline, CDR1 is MDHEN and CDR2 is SYDVKM. The CDR3 covers 14 residues. The germline V and J ends were trimmed by 7 bases and 1 base, with 11 bases remaining between them. The CDR3 DNA is TGTGCCAGCACCGTTAGTGGGTCCTACAATGAGCAGTTCTTC. This sequence encodes CASTVSGSYNEQFF.

This chain uses TRBV12-3 or TRBV12-4 with TRBJ2-7, with 9 nucleotides matching TRBD1. CDR3 length equals 13 residues. V was clipped by 8 bases and J by 4 bases; unmatched bases: 6. The CDR3 DNA reads TGTGCCAGCGGACCCGGGACAGGGTACGAGCAGTACTTC. It translates to CASGPGTGYEQYF.

V is TRBV5-6 and J is TRBJ1-1; D remains ambiguous. The V end lost 0 bases, the J end lost 4 bases, and 10 bases lay between the germline ends. This CDR3 has 14 residues. Looked up from germline, CDR1 is SGHDT and CDR2 is YYEEEE. The CDR3 DNA reads as TGTGCCAGCAGCTTGGATGCGGGAACCACTGAAGCTTTCTTT. This gives the protein CASSLDAGTTEAFF.

CDR3 nucleotides: TGTGCCAGTAGTATAGTCCGACCCCGGGGGAACACTGAAGCTTTCTTT. Amino acid sequence: CASSIVRPRGNTEAFF. This chain joins TRBV19 and TRBJ1-1; D is uncertain. Between the trimmed V and J ends, which lost 1 base and 1 base, there was a span of 13 bases. Per germline, CDR1 LNHDA and CDR2 SQIVND (reference sequence). The CDR3 has 16 amino acids.

This clonotype was seen many times. The DNA for the CDR3 is TGTGCCAGCAGCTTAACGAGACTTGGGACTAATGAAAAACTGTTTTTT. Its translation is CASSLTRLGTNEKLFF. The chain joins TRBV7-2 to TRBJ1-4; D not resolved. Between the trimmed V and J ends, which lost 2 bases and 2 bases, there was a span of 12 bases. Germline CDR1 SGHTA, CDR2 FQGNSA. The CDR3 extends over 16 amino acids.

This clonotype was counted at least ten times. V is TRBV4-1 and J is TRBJ1-2; D possibly corresponds to TRBD1 (6 bases). This CDR3 region has 14 residues. Trimming removed 4 bases from V and 4 bases from J, with 13 bases in between. CDR1 is MGHRA, CDR2 YSYEKL, per germline. CDR3 protein: CASSPQGGPYGYTF. The CDR3 bases are TGCGCCAGCAGCCCACAGGGAGGGCCCTATGGCTACACCTTC.

This clonotype was observed at least ten times. The chain employs TRBV7-2 and TRBJ1-2; unclear D gene. This CDR3 comprises 11 residues. In germline, CDR1 is SGHTA, CDR2 FQGNSA. The germline V and J ends were trimmed by 1 base and 3 bases, with 0 bases remaining between them. CDR3 bases: TGTGCCAGCAGCTTAGACTATGGCTACACCTTC. Protein product: CASSLDYGYTF.

The DNA of the CDR3 is TGTGCCAGTAGTATAGGAGGGCAACAGTACTTC. Translated, it gives CASSIGGQQYF. The chain couples TRBV19 to TRBJ2-7; maybe TRBD2 (5 bases). The germline CDR1 and CDR2 sequences are LNHDA and SQIVND (reference sequence). CDR3 size: 11 residues. With 1 base removed from V and 10 bases from J, the gap between germline ends came to 8 bases.

The chain has TRBV15 and TRBJ1-2; 11 bases match TRBD1. Unmatched junction bases numbered 7, after V lost 0 bases and J lost 4 bases. This CDR3 region has 17 residues. Germline V gene data show CDR1 as LNHNV and CDR2 as YYDKDF (reference sequence). The CDR3, as DNA: TGTGCCACCAGCAGAGATTTGATTGGGACAGGGGGCTATGGCTACACCTTC. It codes for CATSRDLIGTGGYGYTF.

This clonotype has a count of ten or more. This sequence joins TRBV9 and TRBJ1-3; 10 bases match TRBD1. This CDR3 comprises 16 residues. Trimming at V came to 2 bases and at J to 8 bases, leaving 10 bases not matched to a gene. The V gene's germline CDR1 is SGDLS and CDR2 YYNGEE. CDR3: CASSVGQGQNRDTIYF. CDR3 DNA: TGTGCCAGCAGCGTGGGACAGGGGCAGAACCGTGACACCATATATTTT.

This clonotype was counted between two and nine times. The genes are TRBV4-1 and TRBJ1-2; D uncertain. V dropped 0 bases and J dropped 7 bases, with 9 bases sitting between them. Germline V gives CDR1 MGHRA, CDR2 YSYEKL. CDR3 size: 13 residues. The CDR3 sequence: CASSQDTEGGYTF. The DNA for the CDR3 is TGCGCCAGCAGCCAAGATACGGAAGGTGGCTACACCTTC.

This clonotype was detected only a few times. V and J are TRBV19 and TRBJ2-1; D unresolved. Germline lookup yields CDR1 LNHDA and CDR2 SQIVND (reference sequence). V was clipped by 7 bases and J by 0 bases, with 13 bases between them. The CDR3 contains 15 residues. The CDR3: CASNLGQISYNEQFF. CDR3 bases: TGTGCCAGTAATCTAGGCCAAATCTCCTACAATGAGCAGTTCTTC.

This clonotype was seen at least ten times. CDR3 DNA sequence: TGTGCCAGCAGCTTAGCAAAAGCGCCCGGCGGGATCCTCGCGGAAAAACTGTTTTTT. Protein: CASSLAKAPGGILAEKLFF. The V gene is TRBV7-2, the J gene TRBJ1-4; no firm D call. Germline CDR1 is SGHTA and CDR2 is FQGNSA. The CDR3 is 19 amino acids. Trimming removed 0 bases from V and 8 bases from J, with 25 bases in between.

This clonotype was found a few times. This sequence joins TRBV6-5 and TRBJ1-2, with a possible D match to TRBD1 (6 bases). The CDR3 has 14 amino acids. The germline gives CDR1 MNHEY, CDR2 SVGAGI. V dropped 0 bases and J dropped 2 bases, with 7 bases sitting between them. The chain's CDR3 is CASSYSTGNYGYTF. The CDR3 coding sequence is TGTGCCAGCAGTTACTCAACAGGGAACTATGGCTACACCTTC.